The rows below give T cell receptor beta chains drawn from one sample of a study of cytomegalovirus exposure and HLA in healthy donors. Here immunoSEQ multiplex PCR was the method, and the copy in TCRdb shows in-frame clones only, minus some. The table lists 120,000 to 150,000 clones, roughly 78% of them singletons. The sequencing input was PBMCs. These receptors were taken from a man aged 35 to 55 in good health and CMV-seropositive. The CDR3 runs from the conserved cysteine through the conserved F or W. The order of the fields is CDR3 length, D gene, J gene, V gene, clone size, CDR3 protein, CDR3 DNA. D genes are given only for firm matches. Clone size is shown for a subset of rows, as once, few, many or a class of expanded clone.

CDR3 length: 14; D gene: TRBD2; J gene: TRBJ2-2; V gene: TRBV7-2; clone size: -; CDR3 protein: CASSLAGGTGELFF; CDR3 DNA: TGTGCCAGCAGCTTAGCGGGAGGGACCGGGGAGCTGTTTTTT
CDR3 length: 15; D gene: TRBD2; J gene: TRBJ2-1; V gene: TRBV28; clone size: -; CDR3 protein: CASILSASGKNEQFF; CDR3 DNA: TGTGCCAGCATCCTCTCGGCTAGCGGGAAAAATGAGCAGTTCTTC
CDR3 length: 12; D gene: TRBD2; J gene: TRBJ2-7; V gene: TRBV29-1; clone size: -; CDR3 protein: CSALRGTYEQYF; CDR3 DNA: TGCAGCGCTCTGCGGGGGACCTACGAGCAGTACTTC
CDR3 length: 14; D gene: TRBD1; J gene: TRBJ1-1; V gene: TRBV6-5; clone size: few; CDR3 protein: CASSPDREDTEAFF; CDR3 DNA: TGTGCCAGCAGTCCAGACAGGGAGGACACTGAAGCTTTCTTT
CDR3 length: 15; D gene: TRBD1; J gene: TRBJ2-7; V gene: TRBV6-1; clone size: -; CDR3 protein: CASSSGTGTGYEQYF; CDR3 DNA: TGTGCCAGCAGTTCTGGGACAGGGACCGGGTACGAGCAGTACTTC
CDR3 length: 12; D gene: TRBD1; J gene: TRBJ2-3; V gene: TRBV29-1; clone size: -; CDR3 protein: CSVDTDRGTQYF; CDR3 DNA: TGCAGCGTTGACACTGACAGGGGGACGCAGTATTTT
CDR3 length: 13; D gene: TRBD1; J gene: TRBJ2-7; V gene: TRBV2; clone size: -; CDR3 protein: CASREETGGEQYF; CDR3 DNA: TGTGCCAGCAGGGAAGAGACAGGGGGCGAGCAGTACTTC
CDR3 length: 13; D gene: -; J gene: TRBJ2-5; V gene: TRBV5-8; clone size: once; CDR3 protein: CASSPRDGLTQYF; CDR3 DNA: TGTGCCAGCAGCCCCAGAGATGGACTGACCCAGTACTTC
CDR3 length: 11; D gene: -; J gene: TRBJ1-1; V gene: TRBV30; clone size: -; CDR3 protein: CAWSVQGAAFF; CDR3 DNA: TGTGCCTGGAGTGTCCAGGGTGCAGCTTTCTTT
CDR3 length: 15; D gene: TRBD2; J gene: TRBJ2-7; V gene: TRBV19; clone size: -; CDR3 protein: CASSQGLAGYYEQYF; CDR3 DNA: TGTGCCAGTAGTCAAGGACTAGCGGGGTACTACGAGCAGTACTTC
CDR3 length: 20; D gene: TRBD1; J gene: TRBJ1-2; V gene: TRBV28; clone size: -; CDR3 protein: CASSFSGMISAQGANYGYTF; CDR3 DNA: TGTGCCAGCAGTTTTTCGGGGATGATTTCGGCACAGGGGGCTAACTATGGCTACACCTTC
CDR3 length: 15; D gene: -; J gene: TRBJ2-6; V gene: TRBV27; clone size: once; CDR3 protein: CASSLQVPGANVLTF; CDR3 DNA: TGTGCCAGCAGTTTACAGGTACCCGGGGCCAACGTCCTGACTTTC
CDR3 length: 18; D gene: -; J gene: TRBJ2-7; V gene: TRBV21-1; clone size: -; CDR3 protein: CASSPLKYGDSGAYEQYF; CDR3 DNA: TGTGCCAGCAGCCCGCTAAAATACGGGGACAGTGGGGCCTACGAGCAGTACTTC
CDR3 length: 13; D gene: TRBD1; J gene: TRBJ1-1; V gene: TRBV29-1; clone size: -; CDR3 protein: CSHGGQMNTEAFF; CDR3 DNA: TGCAGCCATGGGGGACAGATGAACACTGAAGCTTTCTTT
CDR3 length: 15; D gene: TRBD1; J gene: TRBJ1-2; V gene: TRBV25-1; clone size: many; CDR3 protein: CASSGQGRGMDGYTF; CDR3 DNA: TGTGCCAGCAGTGGACAGGGAAGGGGGATGGATGGCTACACCTTC
CDR3 length: 16; D gene: TRBD2; J gene: TRBJ2-5; V gene: TRBV25-1; clone size: -; CDR3 protein: CASSGEGTSGSETQYF; CDR3 DNA: TGTGCCAGCAGTGGGGAGGGGACTAGCGGATCGGAGACCCAGTACTTC
CDR3 length: 15; D gene: TRBD1; J gene: TRBJ1-1; V gene: TRBV19; clone size: -; CDR3 protein: CASSKLQGANTEAFF; CDR3 DNA: TGTGCCAGTAGTAAACTACAGGGGGCGAACACTGAAGCTTTCTTT
CDR3 length: 13; D gene: TRBD2; J gene: TRBJ2-7; V gene: TRBV30; clone size: -; CDR3 protein: CAWTRGSVYEQYF; CDR3 DNA: TGTGCCTGGACACGCGGGAGTGTCTACGAGCAGTACTTC
CDR3 length: 14; D gene: -; J gene: TRBJ2-1; V gene: TRBV27; clone size: -; CDR3 protein: CASRPGQDYNEQFF; CDR3 DNA: TGTGCCAGCAGGCCGGGACAAGATTACAATGAGCAGTTCTTC
CDR3 length: 17; D gene: -; J gene: TRBJ1-3; V gene: TRBV25-1; clone size: -; CDR3 protein: CASSGNSPGTFLNTIYF; CDR3 DNA: TGTGCCAGCAGTGGTAACTCACCCGGGACATTTTTAAACACCATATATTTT
CDR3 length: 13; D gene: -; J gene: TRBJ2-7; V gene: TRBV7-3; clone size: -; CDR3 protein: CASSPGSTYEQYF; CDR3 DNA: TGTGCCAGCAGCCCGGGGTCCACCTACGAGCAGTACTTC
CDR3 length: 15; D gene: -; J gene: TRBJ1-4; V gene: TRBV5-1; clone size: -; CDR3 protein: CASSLGGPDNEKLFF; CDR3 DNA: TGCGCCAGCAGCTTAGGAGGACCGGATAATGAAAAACTGTTTTTT
CDR3 length: 19; D gene: -; J gene: TRBJ1-1; V gene: TRBV15; clone size: -; CDR3 protein: CATSRATGTIKGMNTEAFF; CDR3 DNA: TGTGCCACCAGCAGAGCAACAGGAACAATAAAAGGAATGAACACTGAAGCTTTCTTT